This entry concerns a single T cell receptor (beta chain). This table comes from immunoSEQ multiplex PCR, and its TCRdb copy is limited to in-frame clones, with some not included. Among around 80,000 clones listed, roughly nine tenths were seen once. The data were taken from a study of OX40 agonist ivuxolimab in advanced cancers. Whole-study context: A history of anti-PD-1, anti-PD-L1 or anti-CTLA-4 therapy was acceptable, and 30% to 45% had some.

V lost 6 bases to trimming and J lost 4 bases; unmatched junction nucleotides: 5. The germline V gene encodes CDR1 MNHNS and CDR2 SASEGT. The CDR3 sequence is 13 residues long. The receptor was isolated from an adult with an advanced solid tumor such as melanoma, head and neck, liver or kidney cancer. Sample: CD4+ or CD8+ T cells sorted from blood, taken in a trial of the OX40 agonist ivuxolimab. The V call is TRBV6-1, the J call TRBJ2-7; 8 nucleotides line up with TRBD2. This CDR3 is CASRTSGGYEQYF. The CDR3 nucleotides read TGTGCCAGCAGAACTAGCGGAGGATACGAGCAGTACTTC.